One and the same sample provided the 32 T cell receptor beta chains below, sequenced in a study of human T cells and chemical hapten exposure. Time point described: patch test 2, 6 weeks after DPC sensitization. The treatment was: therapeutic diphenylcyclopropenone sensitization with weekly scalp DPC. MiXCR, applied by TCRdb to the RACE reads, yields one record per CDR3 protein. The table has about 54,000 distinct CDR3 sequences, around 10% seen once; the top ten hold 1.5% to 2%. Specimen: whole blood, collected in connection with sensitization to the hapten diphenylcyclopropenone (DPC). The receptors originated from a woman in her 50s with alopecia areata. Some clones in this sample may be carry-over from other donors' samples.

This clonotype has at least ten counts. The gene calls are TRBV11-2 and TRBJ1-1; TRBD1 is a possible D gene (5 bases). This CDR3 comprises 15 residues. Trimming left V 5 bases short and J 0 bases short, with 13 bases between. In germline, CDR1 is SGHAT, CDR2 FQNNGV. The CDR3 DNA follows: TGTGCCAGCAGCCCCGGGACGGCCATGAACACTGAAGCTTTCTTT. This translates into CASSPGTAMNTEAFF.

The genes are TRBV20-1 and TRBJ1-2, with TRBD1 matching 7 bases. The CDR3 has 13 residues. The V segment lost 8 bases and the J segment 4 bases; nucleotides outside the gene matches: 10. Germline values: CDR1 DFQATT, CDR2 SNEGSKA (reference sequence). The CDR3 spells CSKPGQNTYGYTF. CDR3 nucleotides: TGCAGTAAACCGGGACAGAACACCTATGGCTACACCTTC.

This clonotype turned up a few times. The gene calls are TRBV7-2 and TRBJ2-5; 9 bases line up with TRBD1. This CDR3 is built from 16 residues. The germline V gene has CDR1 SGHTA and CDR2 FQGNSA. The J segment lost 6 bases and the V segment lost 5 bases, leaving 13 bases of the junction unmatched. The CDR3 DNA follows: TGTGCCAGCAGCCTCACCCCGGGACAGGGTAGGCAGACCCAGTACTTC. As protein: CASSLTPGQGRQTQYF.

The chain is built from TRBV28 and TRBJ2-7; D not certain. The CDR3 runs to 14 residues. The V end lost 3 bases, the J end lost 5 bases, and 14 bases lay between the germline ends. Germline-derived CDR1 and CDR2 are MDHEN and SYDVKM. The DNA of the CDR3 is TGTGCCAGCAGTTTTTTACTTAACCGGAACGAGCAGTACTTC. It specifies CASSFLLNRNEQYF.

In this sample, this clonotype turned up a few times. The CDR3: CARSGTLVQGSNQPQHF. Here the CDR3 DNA reads TGTGCCAGAAGTGGGACCCTAGTACAAGGGAGCAATCAGCCCCAGCATTTT. The rearrangement links TRBV19 to TRBJ1-5, with D possibly being TRBD1 (5 bases). V was cut by 9 bases and J by 1 base, with 22 bases left in between. The CDR3 runs to 17 residues. Germline assignment: CDR1 LNHDA and CDR2 SQIVND (reference sequence).

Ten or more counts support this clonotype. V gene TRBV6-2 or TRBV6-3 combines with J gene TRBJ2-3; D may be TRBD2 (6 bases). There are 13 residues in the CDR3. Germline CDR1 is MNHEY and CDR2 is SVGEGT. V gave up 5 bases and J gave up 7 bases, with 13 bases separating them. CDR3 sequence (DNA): TGTGCCAGCAGTCCCGACAGCGGGCATACGCAGTATTTT. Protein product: CASSPDSGHTQYF.

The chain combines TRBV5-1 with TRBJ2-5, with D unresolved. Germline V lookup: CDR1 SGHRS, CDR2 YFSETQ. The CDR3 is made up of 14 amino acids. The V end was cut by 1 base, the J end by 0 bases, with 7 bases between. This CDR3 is CASSLLGNQETQYF. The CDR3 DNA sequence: TGCGCCAGCAGCTTGTTAGGGAACCAAGAGACCCAGTACTTC.

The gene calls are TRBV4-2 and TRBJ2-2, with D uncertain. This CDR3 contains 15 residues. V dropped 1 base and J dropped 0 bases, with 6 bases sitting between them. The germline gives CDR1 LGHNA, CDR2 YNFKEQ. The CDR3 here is CASSQGAANTGELFF. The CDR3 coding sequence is TGTGCCAGCAGCCAAGGTGCCGCGAACACCGGGGAGCTGTTTTTT.

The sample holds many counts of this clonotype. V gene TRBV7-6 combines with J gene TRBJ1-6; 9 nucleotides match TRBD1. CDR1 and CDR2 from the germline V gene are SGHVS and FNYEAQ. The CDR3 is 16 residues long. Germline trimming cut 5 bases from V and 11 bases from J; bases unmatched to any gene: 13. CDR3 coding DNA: TGTGCCAGCAGCCATAATCCGGGACAGGGTATCACACCCCTCCACTTT. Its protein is CASSHNPGQGITPLHF.

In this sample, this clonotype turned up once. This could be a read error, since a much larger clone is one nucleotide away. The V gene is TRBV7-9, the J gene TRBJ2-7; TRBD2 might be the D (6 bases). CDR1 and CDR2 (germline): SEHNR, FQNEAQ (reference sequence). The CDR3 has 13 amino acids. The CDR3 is CASRGGLLDEPYF. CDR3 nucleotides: TGTGCCAGCAGAGGAGGGCTACTAGACGAGCCGTACTTC.

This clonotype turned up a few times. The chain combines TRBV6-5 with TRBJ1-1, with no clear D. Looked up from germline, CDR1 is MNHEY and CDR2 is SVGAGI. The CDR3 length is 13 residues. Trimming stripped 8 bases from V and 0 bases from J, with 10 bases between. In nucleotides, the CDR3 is TGTGCCAGCCGGAACACCATGAACACTGAAGCTTTCTTT. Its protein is CASRNTMNTEAFF.

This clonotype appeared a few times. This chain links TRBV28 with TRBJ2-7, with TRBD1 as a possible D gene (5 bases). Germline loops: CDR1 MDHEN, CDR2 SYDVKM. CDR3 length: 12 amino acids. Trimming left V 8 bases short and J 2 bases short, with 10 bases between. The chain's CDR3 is CASHDRAYEQYF. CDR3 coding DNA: TGTGCCAGCCACGACAGAGCCTACGAGCAGTACTTC.

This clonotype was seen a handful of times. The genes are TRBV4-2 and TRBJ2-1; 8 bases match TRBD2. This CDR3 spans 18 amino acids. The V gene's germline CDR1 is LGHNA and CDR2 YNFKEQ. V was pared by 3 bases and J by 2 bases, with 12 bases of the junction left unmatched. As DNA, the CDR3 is TGTGCCAGCAGCCAGGACACGATAGCGGGGATTGCCTACAATGAGCAGTTCTTC. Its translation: CASSQDTIAGIAYNEQFF.

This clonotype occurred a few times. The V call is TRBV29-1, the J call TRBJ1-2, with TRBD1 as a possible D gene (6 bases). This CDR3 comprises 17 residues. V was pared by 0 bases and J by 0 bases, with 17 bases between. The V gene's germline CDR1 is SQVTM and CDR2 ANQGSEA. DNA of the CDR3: TGCAGCGTTGAAGATCCCCGGACGGGGGCCGCTAACTATGGCTACACCTTC. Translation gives CSVEDPRTGAANYGYTF.

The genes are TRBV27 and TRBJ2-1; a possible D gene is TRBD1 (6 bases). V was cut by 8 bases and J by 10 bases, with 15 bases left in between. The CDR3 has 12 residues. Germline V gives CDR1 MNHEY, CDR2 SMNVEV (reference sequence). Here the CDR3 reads CASGRQDREQFF. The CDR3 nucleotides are TGTGCCAGCGGAAGACAGGACCGGGAGCAGTTCTTC.

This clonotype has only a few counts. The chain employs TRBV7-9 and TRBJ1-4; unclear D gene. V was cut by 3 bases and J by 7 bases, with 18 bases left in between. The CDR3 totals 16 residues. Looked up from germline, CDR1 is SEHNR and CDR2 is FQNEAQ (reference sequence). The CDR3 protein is CASSFTAGRVTEKLFF. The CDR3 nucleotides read TGTGCCAGCAGCTTCACCGCTGGACGGGTAACTGAAAAACTGTTTTTT.

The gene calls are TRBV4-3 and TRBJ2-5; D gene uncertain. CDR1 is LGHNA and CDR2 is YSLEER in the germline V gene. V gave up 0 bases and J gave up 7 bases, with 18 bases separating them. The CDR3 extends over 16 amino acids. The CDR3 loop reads CASSQEPSGYSRTQYF. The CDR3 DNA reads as TGCGCCAGCAGCCAAGAACCCTCTGGCTACTCTAGGACCCAGTACTTC.

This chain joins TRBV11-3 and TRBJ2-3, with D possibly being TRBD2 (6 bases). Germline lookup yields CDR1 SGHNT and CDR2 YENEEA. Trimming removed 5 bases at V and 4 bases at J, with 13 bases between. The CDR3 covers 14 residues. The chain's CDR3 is CASSPTSSPDTQYF. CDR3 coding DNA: TGTGCCAGCAGCCCGACTAGTTCTCCAGATACGCAGTATTTT.

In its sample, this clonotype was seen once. CDR3 in DNA: TGTGCCACCAGCAGAGGGGAGGGCGAGCAGTACTTC. It is translated as CATSRGEGEQYF. The gene calls are TRBV15 and TRBJ2-7; TRBD2 aligns across 7 bases. This CDR3 region has 12 residues. The V gene end was trimmed by 1 base and the J gene end by 6 bases; junction bases not matched to a gene: 0. Per the germline V gene, CDR1 is LNHNV and CDR2 is YYDKDF (reference sequence).

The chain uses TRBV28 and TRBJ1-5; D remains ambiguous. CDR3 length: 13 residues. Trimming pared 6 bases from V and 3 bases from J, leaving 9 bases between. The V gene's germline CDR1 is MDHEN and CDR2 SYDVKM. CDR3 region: CASRGGNNQPQHF. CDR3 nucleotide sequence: TGTGCCAGCAGGGGAGGTAACAATCAGCCCCAGCATTTT.

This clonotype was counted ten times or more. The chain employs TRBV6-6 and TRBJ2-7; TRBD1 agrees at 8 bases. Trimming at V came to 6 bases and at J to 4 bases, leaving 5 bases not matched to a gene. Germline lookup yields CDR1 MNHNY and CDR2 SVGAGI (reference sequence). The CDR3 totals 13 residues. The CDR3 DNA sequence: TGTGCCAGCAGGCCCGGACAGGGATACGAGCAGTACTTC. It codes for CASRPGQGYEQYF.

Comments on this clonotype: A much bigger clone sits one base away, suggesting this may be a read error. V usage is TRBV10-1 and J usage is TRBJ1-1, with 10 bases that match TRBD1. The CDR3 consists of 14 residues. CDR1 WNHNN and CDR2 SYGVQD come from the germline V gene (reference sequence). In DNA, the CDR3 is TGCGCCAGCAGTGAGTCCGGGACAGGGGCCTATAGGTCCTTT. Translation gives CASSESGTGAYRSF.

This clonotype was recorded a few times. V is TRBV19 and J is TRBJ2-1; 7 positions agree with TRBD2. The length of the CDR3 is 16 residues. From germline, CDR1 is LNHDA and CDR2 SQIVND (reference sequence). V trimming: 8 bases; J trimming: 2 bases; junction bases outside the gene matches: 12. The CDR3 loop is CASSSGHTTTYNEQFF. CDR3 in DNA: TGTGCCAGTTCTAGCGGCCACACTACGACCTACAATGAGCAGTTCTTC.

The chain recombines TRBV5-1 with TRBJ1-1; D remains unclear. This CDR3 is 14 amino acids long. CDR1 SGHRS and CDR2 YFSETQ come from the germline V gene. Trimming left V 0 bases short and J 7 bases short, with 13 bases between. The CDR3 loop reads CASSLEPQPSEAFF. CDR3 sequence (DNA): TGCGCCAGCAGCTTGGAACCCCAGCCCAGTGAAGCTTTCTTT.

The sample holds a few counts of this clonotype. In DNA form, the CDR3 reads TGTGCCAGCAGTTTAGGCAGGGAATACGAGCAGTACTTC. Its protein product is CASSLGREYEQYF. The chain couples TRBV28 to TRBJ2-7, with a tentative D call TRBD1 (5 bases). The CDR3 runs to 13 residues. The germline V gene has CDR1 MDHEN and CDR2 SYDVKM. The V gene lost 2 bases and the J gene lost 4 bases, with 9 bases spanning the gap.

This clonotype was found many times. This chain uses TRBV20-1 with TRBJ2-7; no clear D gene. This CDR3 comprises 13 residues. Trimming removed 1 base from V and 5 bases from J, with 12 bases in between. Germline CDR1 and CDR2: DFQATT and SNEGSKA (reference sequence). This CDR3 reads CSARAGFGDEQYF. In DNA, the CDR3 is TGCAGTGCTAGAGCCGGCTTTGGCGACGAGCAGTACTTC.

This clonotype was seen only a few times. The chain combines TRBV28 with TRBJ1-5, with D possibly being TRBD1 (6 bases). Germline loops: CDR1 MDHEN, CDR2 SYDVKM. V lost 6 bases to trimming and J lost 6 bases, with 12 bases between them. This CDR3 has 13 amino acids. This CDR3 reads CASRTRGFQPQHF. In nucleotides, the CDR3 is TGTGCCAGCAGGACCAGGGGTTTTCAGCCCCAGCATTTT.

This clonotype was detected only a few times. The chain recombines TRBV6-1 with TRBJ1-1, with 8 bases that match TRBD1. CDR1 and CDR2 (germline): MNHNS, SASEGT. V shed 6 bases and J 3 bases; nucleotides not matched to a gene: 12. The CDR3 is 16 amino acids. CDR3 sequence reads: CASSRTGLPVDTEAFF. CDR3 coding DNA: TGTGCCAGCAGCCGGACAGGGCTCCCCGTGGACACTGAAGCTTTCTTT.

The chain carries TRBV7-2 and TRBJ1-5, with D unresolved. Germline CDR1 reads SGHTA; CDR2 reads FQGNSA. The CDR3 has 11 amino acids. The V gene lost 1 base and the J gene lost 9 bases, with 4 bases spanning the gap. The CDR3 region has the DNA TGTGCCAGCAGCTTAGGGGGGCCCCAGCATTTT. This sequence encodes CASSLGGPQHF. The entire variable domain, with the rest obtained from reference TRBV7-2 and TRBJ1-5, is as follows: GAGVSQSPSNKVTEKGKDVELRCDPISGHTALYWYRQSLGQGLEFLIYFQGNSAPDKSGLPSDRFSAERTGGSVSTLTIQRTQQEDSAVYLCASSLGGPQHFGDGTRLSIL.

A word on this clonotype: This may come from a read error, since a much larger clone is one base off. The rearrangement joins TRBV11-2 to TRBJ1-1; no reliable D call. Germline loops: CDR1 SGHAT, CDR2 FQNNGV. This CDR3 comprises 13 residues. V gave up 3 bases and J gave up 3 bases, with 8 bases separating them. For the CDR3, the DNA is TGTGCCAGCAGCTTCCAGGAGTACACTGAAGCTTTCTTT. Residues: CASSFQEYTEAFF.

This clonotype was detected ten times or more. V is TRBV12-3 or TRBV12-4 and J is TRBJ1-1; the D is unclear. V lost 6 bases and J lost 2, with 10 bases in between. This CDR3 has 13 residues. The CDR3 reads CASRRRTNTEAFF. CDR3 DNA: TGTGCCAGCAGGCGGAGAACAAACACTGAAGCTTTCTTT.

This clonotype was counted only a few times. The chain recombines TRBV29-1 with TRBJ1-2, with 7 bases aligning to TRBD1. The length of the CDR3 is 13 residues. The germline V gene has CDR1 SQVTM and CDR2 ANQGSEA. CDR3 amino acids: CNVRGQPTGGYTF. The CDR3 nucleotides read TGCAACGTCAGGGGACAGCCAACGGGAGGCTACACCTTC.